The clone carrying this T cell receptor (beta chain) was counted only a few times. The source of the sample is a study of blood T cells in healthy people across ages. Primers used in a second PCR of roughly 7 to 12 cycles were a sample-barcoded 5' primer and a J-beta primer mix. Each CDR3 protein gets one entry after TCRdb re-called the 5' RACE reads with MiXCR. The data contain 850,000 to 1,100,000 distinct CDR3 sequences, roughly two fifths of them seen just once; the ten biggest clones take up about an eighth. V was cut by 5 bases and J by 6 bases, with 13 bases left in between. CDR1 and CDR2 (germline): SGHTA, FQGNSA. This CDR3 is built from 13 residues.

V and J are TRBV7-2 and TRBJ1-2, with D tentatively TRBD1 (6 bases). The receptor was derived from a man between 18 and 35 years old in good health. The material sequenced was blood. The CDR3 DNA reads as TGTGCCAGCAGCCTCGGACAGAGCGATGGCTACACCTTC. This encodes CASSLGQSDGYTF.